This is a list of T cell receptor beta chains from one sample in a study of shared clonotypes between healthy human individuals. Clones were read by immunoSEQ multiplex PCR, and TCRdb kept only the in-frame ones, dropping some. The sample has some 500,000 clones; 95% to 96% are singletons. Material for sequencing was naive CD4+ T cells sorted from blood. These receptors were collected from a young woman in good health. Each CDR3 is given without its conserved first and last residue. The order of the fields is clone size, CDR3 length, J gene, V gene, CDR3 protein. Rows may omit the clone size; those that give it use once, few, many or a size class.

size: NA
length: 15
J: TRBJ2-2
V: TRBV5-1
CDR3: ASSPGTASENTGELF

size: NA
length: 11
J: TRBJ2-7
V: TRBV29-1
CDR3: SVEASGAYEQY

size: NA
length: 15
J: TRBJ1-1
V: TRBV2
CDR3: ASTGQGAVDGDTEAF

size: once
length: 17
J: TRBJ2-4
V: TRBV28
CDR3: ASSSTTIYSGVAKNIQY

size: NA
length: 13
J: TRBJ2-2
V: TRBV5-1
CDR3: ASSDGVAGTGELF

size: NA
length: 14
J: TRBJ2-7
V: TRBV7-6
CDR3: ASSLGPRRGSYEQY

size: NA
length: 11
J: TRBJ1-2
V: TRBV19
CDR3: ASSKDRGSGYT

size: NA
length: 11
J: NA
V: TRBV11-2
CDR3: ASSLDLTYEQY

size: NA
length: 11
J: TRBJ1-2
V: TRBV10-3
CDR3: AISEGENYGYT

size: NA
length: 13
J: TRBJ1-4
V: TRBV19
CDR3: ASSSAGTVNEKLF

size: NA
length: 13
J: TRBJ2-7
V: TRBV7-8
CDR3: ASSLGLAGAHEQY

size: NA
length: 13
J: TRBJ2-5
V: TRBV5-5
CDR3: ASSSPLQGGWTQY

size: NA
length: 14
J: TRBJ1-1
V: TRBV18
CDR3: ASSPPGNRGVTEAF

size: NA
length: 14
J: TRBJ2-5
V: TRBV7-2
CDR3: ASSLTSGTYQETQY

size: once
length: 11
J: TRBJ2-7
V: TRBV11-2
CDR3: ASSLDLPHEQY

size: NA
length: 15
J: TRBJ2-1
V: TRBV4-1
CDR3: ASSRRVGGQLNNEQF

size: NA
length: 13
J: TRBJ2-3
V: TRBV19
CDR3: ASSNLATSTDTQY

size: NA
length: 12
J: TRBJ1-2
V: TRBV6-5
CDR3: ASSYSPDHYGYT

size: NA
length: 14
J: TRBJ1-6
V: TRBV25-1
CDR3: ASRSIGGSYNSPLH

size: NA
length: 11
J: TRBJ2-1
V: TRBV6-5
CDR3: ASSRLGGNEQF

size: NA
length: 9
J: TRBJ2-7
V: TRBV29-1
CDR3: SVGDRYEQY

size: once
length: 12
J: TRBJ2-2
V: TRBV4-1
CDR3: ASSQADRDGELF

size: NA
length: 13
J: TRBJ2-1
V: TRBV7-9
CDR3: ASSLDRNSYNEQF

size: NA
length: 12
J: TRBJ1-1
V: TRBV7-3
CDR3: ASSPRGGRTEAF

size: NA
length: 14
J: TRBJ2-1
V: TRBV28
CDR3: ASSPAGTRNYNEQF

size: NA
length: 13
J: TRBJ2-3
V: TRBV6-5
CDR3: ASRLAGVGTDTQY

size: once
length: 14
J: TRBJ2-5
V: TRBV18
CDR3: ASSPTIAGVGETQY

size: NA
length: 16
J: TRBJ1-5
V: TRBV27
CDR3: ASSSSAPRVRPNQPQH

size: NA
length: 12
J: TRBJ2-3
V: TRBV2
CDR3: ASSAYPGADTQY

size: once
length: 12
J: TRBJ2-1
V: TRBV19
CDR3: ASSPSIWAVEQF

size: NA
length: 11
J: TRBJ1-5
V: TRBV6-5
CDR3: ASHRDSKRPQH

size: NA
length: 12
J: TRBJ1-6
V: TRBV25-1
CDR3: ASSEPRDYSPLH

size: NA
length: 16
J: TRBJ2-7
V: TRBV28
CDR3: ASSLGVYLGQGSYEQY

size: NA
length: 11
J: TRBJ1-1
V: TRBV5-4
CDR3: ASSLQEDTEAF

size: NA
length: 11
J: TRBJ2-3
V: TRBV9
CDR3: ASSLSQGDTQY

size: NA
length: 13
J: TRBJ2-7
V: TRBV5-4
CDR3: ASSPLPSSSYEQY

size: NA
length: 9
J: TRBJ1-2
V: TRBV19
CDR3: ASSHGYGYT

size: NA
length: 13
J: TRBJ1-2
V: TRBV4-2
CDR3: ASSQDKGQNYGYT

size: NA
length: 9
J: TRBJ2-1
V: TRBV5-8
CDR3: ASSFYNEQF

size: NA
length: 15
J: TRBJ2-7
V: TRBV7-9
CDR3: ASSSKLTGDNSYEQY

size: NA
length: 12
J: TRBJ2-7
V: TRBV30
CDR3: AWSVLYRSYEQY

size: NA
length: 12
J: TRBJ2-7
V: TRBV28
CDR3: ASSLIGGPYEQY